The present T cell receptor (beta chain) was sequenced within a study of cytomegalovirus exposure and HLA in healthy donors. This PCR relied on a set of 60 Vbeta primers and 13 Jbeta primers. TCRdb's copy holds only in-frame clones and misses some; the assay was immunoSEQ multiplex PCR. Found here are under 200,000 clones, 81% of them singletons; the top ten hold 3% to 4.5%. The sample was PBMCs. The clonotype comes from a man aged 50 to 60 in good health and CMV-seronegative.

The CDR3 nucleotides read TGTGCCAGCAGCGCGGGACAGTGGGGCACAGATACGCAGTATTTT. Encoded protein: CASSAGQWGTDTQYF. The chain is built from TRBV9 and TRBJ2-3, with 7 bases matching TRBD1. The germline gives CDR1 SGDLS, CDR2 YYNGEE. The J segment lost 1 base and the V segment lost 3 bases, leaving 5 bases of the junction unmatched. The CDR3 loop spans 15 amino acids.